This T cell receptor (beta chain) was sequenced during a study of blood T cell repertoires in COVID-19. Study as a whole: From the United States, Italy and Spain came samples of acute and convalescent COVID-19. T cells, B-cell-depleted T cells, or PBMCs supplied cDNA or gDNA.

How the authors handled the data: Reference gene primer amplification yielded estimated nucleated cell counts. The data were produced by immunoSEQ multiplex PCR, yet TCRdb's version contains in-frame clones alone and is incomplete. The V and J calls and the clone size are those of that table, but D and trimming were determined from the DNA. The sample carries hundreds of thousands of clones, more than 85% recorded once. Germline trimming cut 5 bases from V and 4 bases from J; bases unmatched to any gene: 6. The CDR3 is 15 residues long. Per germline, CDR1 MNHEY and CDR2 SVGAGI. The chain links TRBV6-5 to TRBJ2-1; 9 nucleotides line up with TRBD2. Sequenced: peripheral blood. This receptor was identified in a man aged 70-80 years with acute or convalescent COVID-19. DNA for the CDR3: TGTGCCAGCAGTAAGGGTGCGGGAGGGTACAATGAGCAGTTCTTC. Protein product: CASSKGAGGYNEQFF.